This is a list of T cell receptor beta chains from one sample in a study of blood T cell repertoires in COVID-19. TCRdb's copy holds only in-frame clones and misses some; the assay was immunoSEQ multiplex PCR. The repertoire holds around 260,000 clones, with approximately 91% as singletons. The specimen sequenced was peripheral blood. The source is a woman aged 40 to 49 who had recovered from COVID-19. Both conserved end residues are part of each CDR3. D genes are given only for firm matches. The size field is filled for only some rows; it gives once, few, many or a size class.

D gene,J gene,V gene,clone size,CDR3 DNA,CDR3 protein
TRBD2,TRBJ2-5,TRBV6-2/TRBV6-3,NA,TGTGCCAGCAGTTACCCCCTGGGCGGGAGGGTCCAAGAGACCCAGTACTTC,CASSYPLGGRVQETQYF
NA,TRBJ2-7,TRBV13,NA,TGTGCCAGCAGCTACCTAGGGGTCGCCTCCTACGAGCAGTACTTC,CASSYLGVASYEQYF
TRBD1,TRBJ1-6,TRBV20-1,NA,TGCAGTGCTAGTCTTACCCACCCTGACAGGGGCTATAATTCACCCCTCCACTTT,CSASLTHPDRGYNSPLHF
NA,TRBJ1-1,TRBV30,NA,TGTGCCTGGAGTGCCCAGGGATCAACTGAAGCTTTCTTT,CAWSAQGSTEAFF
NA,TRBJ2-1,TRBV2,NA,TGTGCCAGCATCCCGGGGGACGAGCGCTACAATGAGCAGTTCTTC,CASIPGDERYNEQFF
NA,TRBJ1-6,TRBV11-2,NA,TGTGCCAGCAGCTTAGGGGCCAGTGGGAGCTCACCCCTCCACTTT,CASSLGASGSSPLHF
TRBD2,TRBJ2-3,TRBV6-2/TRBV6-3,NA,TGTGCCAGCAGTCCCAGCGGGAGTGCAGATACGCAGTATTTT,CASSPSGSADTQYF
NA,TRBJ2-7,TRBV6-1,NA,TGTGCCAGCAGTGAAAGGAGACAGTCAGAGCAGTACTTC,CASSERRQSEQYF
TRBD1,TRBJ2-5,TRBV11-2,NA,TGTGCCAGCAGCTTCGGACAGGACCAAGAGACCCAGTACTTC,CASSFGQDQETQYF
NA,TRBJ2-3,TRBV11-3,NA,TGTGCCAGCCAAGGGCGGGGCTACAGCACAGATACGCAGTATTTT,CASQGRGYSTDTQYF
TRBD1,TRBJ2-3,TRBV3-1/TRBV3-2,NA,TGTGCCAGCAGCCGCGGACAGGTGGTAGATACGCAGTATTTT,CASSRGQVVDTQYF
TRBD2,TRBJ2-2,TRBV29-1,NA,TGCAGCGTTCGGACTAGCGGAAACACCGGGGAGCTGTTTTTT,CSVRTSGNTGELFF
NA,TRBJ2-7,TRBV6-2/TRBV6-3,NA,TGTGCCAGCAGTTATGGGGGGAAGTCCCGTCGTATGGGGGAGCAGTACTTC,CASSYGGKSRRMGEQYF
NA,TRBJ2-1,TRBV11-3,NA,TGTGCCAGCAGCTGGCGGCCCGATGAGCAGTTCTTC,CASSWRPDEQFF
TRBD1,TRBJ1-2,TRBV5-8,NA,TGTGCCAGCAGCTTGGGCGACAGGGGGAACTATGGCTACACCTTC,CASSLGDRGNYGYTF
TRBD2,TRBJ2-1,TRBV4-1,NA,TGCGCCAGCAGCCCATCTAGCGGGAGCGCCTACAATGAGCAGTTCTTC,CASSPSSGSAYNEQFF
TRBD1,TRBJ1-2,TRBV7-9,NA,TGTGCCAGCAGCCCCGGTGAGACAGGGGGAGGCTATGGCTACACCTTC,CASSPGETGGGYGYTF
TRBD1,TRBJ1-5,TRBV7-8,NA,TGTGCCAGCAGCCGAGGGGTAGGACAGGGTAATCAGCCCCAGCATTTT,CASSRGVGQGNQPQHF
NA,TRBJ1-1,TRBV5-1,NA,TGCGCCAGCAGCCCCCAGGGTGACACTGAAGCTTTCTTT,CASSPQGDTEAFF
TRBD1,TRBJ2-3,TRBV27,NA,TGTGCCAGCAGTCGACAGGGGTGGGGCACAGATACGCAGTATTTT,CASSRQGWGTDTQYF
NA,TRBJ2-2,TRBV2,NA,TGTGCCAGCAGCGAGGGTACCGGGGAGCTGTTTTTT,CASSEGTGELFF
TRBD2,TRBJ2-7,TRBV5-6,NA,TGTGCCAGCAGCTCCCTAGCGGGAGTCTACGAGCAGTACTTC,CASSSLAGVYEQYF
NA,TRBJ2-3,TRBV9,NA,TGTGCCAGCAGCGTAGATGCGGGACCAGATACGCAGTATTTT,CASSVDAGPDTQYF
TRBD2,TRBJ2-2,TRBV5-4,once,TGTGCCAGCAGCTCTAGCGGGAGCCTGAACACCGGGGAGCTGTTTTTT,CASSSSGSLNTGELFF
NA,TRBJ2-1,TRBV9,few,TGTGCCAGCAGCGTAGAGGGGGTGTCCTACAATGAGCAGTTCTTC,CASSVEGVSYNEQFF
NA,TRBJ1-2,TRBV7-9,few,TGTGCCAGCAGCTCCCCTCCTGGCTACACCTTC,CASSSPPGYTF
TRBD2,TRBJ2-3,TRBV11-2,NA,TGTGCCAGCAGCTTTACTAGCGGGAGGTTAAATACGCAGTATTTT,CASSFTSGRLNTQYF
NA,TRBJ1-6,TRBV14,NA,TGTGCCAGCAGCCAAGGCACGAGCTCCTATAATTCACCCCTCCACTTT,CASSQGTSSYNSPLHF
NA,TRBJ1-4,TRBV10-3,NA,TGTGCCATCAGTGTGGAGGAGGGTAGGGAAAAACTGTTTTTT,CAISVEEGREKLFF
TRBD2,TRBJ2-3,TRBV10-3,NA,TGTGCCATCATGACTAGCGGGAGTGTTACAGATACGCAGTATTTT,CAIMTSGSVTDTQYF
NA,TRBJ2-7,TRBV7-8,NA,TGTGCCAGCAGCGCGACAGAACTTCTGACCTACGAGCAGTACTTC,CASSATELLTYEQYF
NA,TRBJ1-3,TRBV3-1/TRBV3-2,NA,TGTGCCAGCAGCCAAGATCTACAGCCTGGAAACACCATATATTTT,CASSQDLQPGNTIYF
TRBD1,TRBJ1-5,TRBV10-1,NA,TGCGCGAGCAGGGCAGGGGGATGGGGTCAGCCCCAGCATTTT,CASRAGGWGQPQHF
NA,TRBJ1-6,TRBV7-8,NA,TGTGCCAGCAGCCCGGACAGTACTCATTCACCCCTCCACTTT,CASSPDSTHSPLHF
NA,TRBJ2-7,TRBV28,NA,TGTGCCAGCAGTTTGAGACGGACGGGAGAGCAGTACTTC,CASSLRRTGEQYF
TRBD1,TRBJ1-4,TRBV6-5,NA,TGTGCCAGCAGTTACTCCGGGACAGGCTTTGAAAAACTGTTTTTT,CASSYSGTGFEKLFF
TRBD2,TRBJ2-3,TRBV7-3,NA,TGTGCCAGCGGCGGACTAGCGGGAGATACGCAGTATTTT,CASGGLAGDTQYF